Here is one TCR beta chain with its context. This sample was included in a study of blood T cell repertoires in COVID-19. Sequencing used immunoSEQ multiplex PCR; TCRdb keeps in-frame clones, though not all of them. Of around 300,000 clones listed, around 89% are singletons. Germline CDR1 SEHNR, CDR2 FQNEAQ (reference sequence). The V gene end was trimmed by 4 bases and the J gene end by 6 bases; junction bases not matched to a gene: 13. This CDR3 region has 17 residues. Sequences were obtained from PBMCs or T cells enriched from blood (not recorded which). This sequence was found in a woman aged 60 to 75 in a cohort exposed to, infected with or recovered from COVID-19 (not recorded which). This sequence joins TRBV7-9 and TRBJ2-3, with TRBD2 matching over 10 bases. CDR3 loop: CASSSRVAGGGVDTQYF. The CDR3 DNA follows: TGTGCCAGCAGCTCTCGTGTAGCGGGAGGAGGCGTTGATACGCAGTATTTT.